The rows below give T cell receptor beta chains drawn from one sample of a study of blood T cell repertoires in COVID-19. Sequencing was performed with immunoSEQ multiplex PCR; in TCRdb, only in-frame clones are kept and a portion is missing. Among 300,000 to 350,000 clones listed, about nine tenths were seen once. Sequenced sample: peripheral blood. The receptors were sampled from a woman in her thirties with COVID-19, enrolled during active disease. The CDR3 runs from the conserved cysteine through the conserved F or W. The order of the fields is clone size, J gene, V gene, CDR3 protein. Only part of the rows carry a size: once, few, many, or a class if the clone is expanded.

- | TRBJ1-2 | TRBV2 | CASSGQNLYGYTF
- | TRBJ1-2 | TRBV27 | CASKREYHNYGYTF
- | TRBJ2-7 | TRBV19 | CASRQREATPEQYF
- | TRBJ2-7 | TRBV10-3 | CAISAERGAYEQYF
- | TRBJ1-6 | TRBV5-6 | CASSLRQGIGSPLHF
- | TRBJ2-7 | TRBV19 | CASSSQGRGIHEQYF
- | TRBJ2-1 | TRBV5-5 | CASSTSGASYNEQFF
- | TRBJ2-1 | TRBV5-4 | CASSLRLAGTNEQFF
once | TRBJ1-2 | TRBV27 | CASSPTGGIYGYTF
- | TRBJ1-1 | TRBV25-1 | CASSGRVVTEAFF
- | TRBJ1-2 | TRBV7-8 | CASSLAKGAGYGYTF
- | TRBJ2-1 | TRBV15 | CATSRDRDYYEQFF
- | TRBJ2-6 | TRBV30 | CAWSASPGSGANVLTF
- | TRBJ2-5 | TRBV19 | CASSIGGGETQYF
- | TRBJ1-5 | TRBV28 | CASRRTVSNQPQHF
- | TRBJ1-1 | TRBV29-1 | CSVAGTLNTEAFF
- | TRBJ1-5 | TRBV29-1 | CSVMGGGNQPQHF
- | TRBJ2-1 | TRBV30 | CAWSPKRGALHNEQFF
- | TRBJ2-7 | TRBV4-1 | CASSQVRLGRGSYEQYF
- | TRBJ2-7 | TRBV6-2/TRBV6-3 | CASSSTSGPSYEQYF
- | TRBJ2-3 | TRBV5-4 | CASSPTGRIGLGTDTQYF
- | TRBJ2-5 | TRBV2 | CASRGGAQETQYF
- | TRBJ2-7 | TRBV21-1 | CASSKKLAGYEQYF
- | TRBJ2-1 | TRBV9 | CASSSLGQGAGEQFF
few | TRBJ2-7 | TRBV2 | CASSPIRTGNNEQYF
- | TRBJ2-1 | TRBV4-3 | CASSQDWVSDTFFSYNEQFF
- | TRBJ1-3 | TRBV6-5 | CASSHPDGAGNTIYF
- | TRBJ2-2 | TRBV14 | CASSRGRGTGELFF
- | TRBJ2-2 | TRBV24-1 | CATKRGGAPGELFF
- | TRBJ2-1 | TRBV5-6 | CASSSTEEQFF
once | TRBJ2-7 | TRBV10-2 | CASSESQGPYEQYF
once | TRBJ2-1 | TRBV12-3/TRBV12-4 | CASTQGRHNEQFF
once | TRBJ1-2 | TRBV5-1 | CPPAGQNYGYTF
- | TRBJ1-6 | TRBV28 | CASSPADYNSPLHF
- | TRBJ2-4 | TRBV6-1 | CASSGWVGSGVLAKNIQYF
- | TRBJ2-1 | TRBV27 | CASRMNRGGEQFF
- | TRBJ2-2 | TRBV27 | CASSLKSAVAANTGELFF
- | TRBJ2-1 | TRBV10-3 | CAISEGTSMSNEQFF
- | TRBJ1-2 | TRBV28 | CASSLLGLGYTF
- | TRBJ2-7 | TRBV11-2 | CASSFRRELYEQYF
- | TRBJ1-5 | TRBV2 | CASSADRGSQPQHF
few | TRBJ1-5 | TRBV28 | CASGTLHQPQHF
- | TRBJ1-2 | TRBV24-1 | CATSDPGTGRNGYTF
- | TRBJ1-3 | TRBV28 | CASSLGAYSGNTIYF
few | TRBJ1-1 | TRBV9 | CASSVDIYTEAFF
- | TRBJ2-7 | TRBV9 | CASSVLSGTGEHEQYF
- | TRBJ1-2 | TRBV6-5 | CASSSADSLYGYTF
- | TRBJ2-3 | TRBV1 | CTSSRRPSGTQYF
- | TRBJ2-1 | TRBV6-2/TRBV6-3 | CASSLRGLQFF
few | TRBJ1-1 | TRBV5-1 | CASRTGMNTEAFF
once | TRBJ2-7 | TRBV30 | CAWSAPPGGRVYEQYF
- | TRBJ1-2 | TRBV10-3 | CAIMLGPGQGGRGYTF
once | TRBJ2-1 | TRBV6-4 | CASSDAGTGSNEQFF
- | TRBJ2-1 | TRBV5-6 | CASSSRTLNRKVHNEQFF
- | TRBJ2-3 | TRBV4-1 | CASSQYGTSATDTQYF